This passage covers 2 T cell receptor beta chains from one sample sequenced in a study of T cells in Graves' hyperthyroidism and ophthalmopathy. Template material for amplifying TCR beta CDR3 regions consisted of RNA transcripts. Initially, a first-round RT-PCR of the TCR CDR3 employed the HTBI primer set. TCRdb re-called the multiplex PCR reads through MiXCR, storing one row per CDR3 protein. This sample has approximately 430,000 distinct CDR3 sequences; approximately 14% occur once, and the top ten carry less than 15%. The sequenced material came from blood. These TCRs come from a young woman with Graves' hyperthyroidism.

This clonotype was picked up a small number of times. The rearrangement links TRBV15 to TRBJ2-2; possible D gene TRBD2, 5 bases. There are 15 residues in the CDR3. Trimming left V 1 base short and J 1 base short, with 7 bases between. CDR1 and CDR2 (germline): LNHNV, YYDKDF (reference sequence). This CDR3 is CATSRAGVNTGELFF. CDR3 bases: TGTGCCACCAGCAGAGCCGGGGTGAACACCGGGGAGCTGTTTTTT.

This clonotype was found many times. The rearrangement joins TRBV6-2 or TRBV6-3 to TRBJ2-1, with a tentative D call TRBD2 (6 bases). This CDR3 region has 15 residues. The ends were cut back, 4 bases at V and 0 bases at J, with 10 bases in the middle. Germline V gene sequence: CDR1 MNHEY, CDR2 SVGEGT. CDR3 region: CASSLAVLSYNEQFF. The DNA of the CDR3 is TGTGCCAGCAGTTTAGCGGTGCTCTCCTACAATGAGCAGTTCTTC.